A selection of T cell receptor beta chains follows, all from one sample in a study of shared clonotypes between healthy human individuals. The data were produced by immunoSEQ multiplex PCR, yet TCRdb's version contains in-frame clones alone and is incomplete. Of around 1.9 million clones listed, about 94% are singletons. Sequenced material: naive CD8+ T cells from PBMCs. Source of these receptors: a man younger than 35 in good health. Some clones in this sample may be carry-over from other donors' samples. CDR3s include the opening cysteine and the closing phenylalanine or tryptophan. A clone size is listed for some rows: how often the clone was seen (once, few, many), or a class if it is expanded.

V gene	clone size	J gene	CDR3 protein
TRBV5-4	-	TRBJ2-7	CASSRTSGDYEQYF
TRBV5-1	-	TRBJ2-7	CASSHGGSYEQYF
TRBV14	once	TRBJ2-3	CASSQNSGTSGPTDTQYF
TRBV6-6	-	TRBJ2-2	CATTQGRFNTGELFF
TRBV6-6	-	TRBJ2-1	CASSYSSGNEQFF
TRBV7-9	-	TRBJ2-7	CASSLISEYEQYF
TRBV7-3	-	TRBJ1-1	CASSLGGLNTEAFF
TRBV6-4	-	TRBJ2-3	CASSETTGFRTQYF
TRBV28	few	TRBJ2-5	CASSFVLQETQYF
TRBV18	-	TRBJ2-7	CASSPGRGTYEQYF
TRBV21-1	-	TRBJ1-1	CASSKGLGPLMNTEAFF